This TCR beta chain emerged from a study of blood T cell repertoires in COVID-19. At the level of the study: Samples came from the United States, Italy and Spain, spanning acute and convalescent COVID-19.

Trimming stripped 0 bases from V and 7 bases from J, with 9 bases between. Germline V gives CDR1 MNHEY, CDR2 SVGAGI. The CDR3 extends over 13 amino acids. Generated by immunoSEQ multiplex PCR, the TCRdb table keeps only in-frame clones and is missing some. The sample consists of fewer than 500,000 clones, approximately 86% of them appearing once. The clonotype originates from a woman in her late teens or twenties who had recovered from COVID-19. The chain joins TRBV6-5 to TRBJ2-5; maybe TRBD2 (5 bases). Sequenced: PBMCs or T cells enriched from blood (not recorded which). The CDR3 coding sequence is TGTGCCAGCAGTTACTCCCTTGGAGGGACCCAGTACTTC. Its protein is CASSYSLGGTQYF.